The present entry profiles one T cell receptor (beta chain) with its context. No antigen is known for it. The data stem from a study of OX40 agonist ivuxolimab in advanced cancers. The study's findings and limits: Compared with CD4+, CD8+ T cells on average had more expanded clones. Expanded peripheral T cell antigen specificity was not determined. Both CD4+ and CD8+ T cell populations in blood had undergone clonal expansion by week 6 at 0.1 to 3.0 mg/kg.

Unmatched junction bases numbered 3, after V lost 5 bases and J lost 2 bases. The length of the CDR3 is 15 residues. Germline V gene sequence: CDR1 LNHDA, CDR2 SQIVND (reference sequence). Profiled with immunoSEQ multiplex PCR; TCRdb holds only in-frame clones, not every one. The repertoire holds some 26,000 clones, with around 81% as singletons. The rearrangement uses TRBV19 and TRBJ2-7; TRBD2 matches 13 bases. The sequences come from CD4+ or CD8+ T cells sorted from blood, collected in a trial of the OX40 agonist ivuxolimab. This sequence originates from an adult with an advanced solid tumor such as melanoma, head and neck, liver or kidney cancer. The CDR3 here is CASSETSGGTYEQYF. The CDR3 DNA reads TGTGCCAGTAGTGAGACTAGCGGGGGGACCTACGAGCAGTACTTC. The full variable domain, rest sourced from reference TRBV19 and TRBJ2-7, is DGGITQSPKYLFRKEGQNVTLSCEQNLNHDAMYWYRQDPGQGLRLIYYSQIVNDFQKGDIAEGYSVSREKKESFPLTVTSAQKNPTAFYLCASSETSGGTYEQYFGPGTRLTVT.